The next 28 T cell receptor beta chains were all read from a single sample in a study of identical twins. Via MiXCR, TCRdb re-called the 5' RACE reads, giving one row per CDR3 protein. This sample yields some 300,000 distinct CDR3 sequences, of which 9% to 15% are seen a single time; roughly 7.8% belongs to the top ten. These data were also filed under a second study, of yellow fever vaccine responses in identical twins.

What was sequenced was CD8+ T cells sorted from blood. These receptors originate from a woman in her late teens or twenties in good health.

This clonotype was seen only a few times. The chain combines TRBV12-3 or TRBV12-4 with TRBJ2-3, with D uncertain. This CDR3 is 14 amino acids long. V dropped 3 bases and J dropped 0 bases, with 7 bases sitting between them. DNA for the CDR3: TGTGCCAGCAGTTTTGTGGTGAGCACAGATACGCAGTATTTT. The encoded protein is CASSFVVSTDTQYF.

This chain uses TRBV10-2 with TRBJ2-1; 11 nucleotides line up with TRBD2. The length of the CDR3 is 16 residues. Germline values: CDR1 WSHSY, CDR2 SAAADI. Trimming at V came to 3 bases and at J to 4 bases, leaving 5 bases not matched to a gene. The CDR3 DNA reads as TGCGCCAGCAGTGAAATACTAGCGGGAGCGTACAATGAGCAGTTCTTC. It translates to CASSEILAGAYNEQFF.

This clonotype was observed at least ten times. This chain joins TRBV10-3 and TRBJ2-7, with a weak D call TRBD1 (5 bases). The V gene's germline CDR1 is ENHRY and CDR2 SYGVKD. This CDR3 region has 14 residues. V gave up 4 bases and J gave up 1 base, with 11 bases separating them. CDR3 loop: CAISALDSSYEQYF. The DNA of the CDR3 is TGTGCCATCAGTGCCCTAGACAGTTCCTACGAGCAGTACTTC.

V usage is TRBV7-9 and J usage is TRBJ2-7; TRBD1 aligns across 9 bases. CDR3 length: 14 amino acids. Germline loops: CDR1 SEHNR, CDR2 FQNEAQ (reference sequence). The CDR3 DNA reads TGTGCCCGCAGCTCCGGACAGGGGCCCTACGAGCAGTACGTC. It is translated as CARSSGQGPYEQYV.

This clonotype was detected only a few times. This chain links TRBV20-1 with TRBJ2-3; 7 bases map to TRBD2. There are 16 residues in the CDR3. J gave up 4 bases and V 5 bases, and 15 bases lay outside the gene matches. Looked up from germline, CDR1 is DFQATT and CDR2 is SNEGSKA (reference sequence). CDR3 DNA sequence: TGCAGTGCTGGTACCACCTCTAGCGGTATCGCAGATACGCAGTATTTT. Residues: CSAGTTSSGIADTQYF.

This clonotype was found a few times. V is TRBV12-3 or TRBV12-4 and J is TRBJ1-4; 10 bases are a match to TRBD1. The CDR3 consists of 15 residues. V lost 5 bases to trimming and J lost 4 bases; unmatched junction nucleotides: 4. Here the CDR3 reads CASSNRDRGNEKLFF. CDR3 coding DNA: TGTGCCAGCAGTAACCGGGACAGGGGTAATGAAAAACTGTTTTTT.

The chain carries TRBV2 and TRBJ2-3; D tentatively fits TRBD1 or TRBD2 (5 bases each). From germline, CDR1 is SNHLY and CDR2 FYNNEI. This CDR3 is built from 13 residues. With 3 bases removed from V and 4 bases from J, the gap between germline ends came to 8 bases. This CDR3 reads CASSDEGPDTQYF. DNA for the CDR3: TGTGCCAGCAGTGACGAGGGACCAGATACGCAGTATTTT.

The table lists this clonotype with many counts. The chain joins TRBV12-3 or TRBV12-4 to TRBJ2-1, with no clear D. CDR3 length: 10 residues. Trimming removed 8 bases at V and 9 bases at J, with 8 bases between. CDR3 nucleotides: TGTGCCAGCTTCGGCGGTGAGCAGTTCTTC. Translated, it gives CASFGGEQFF.

The V gene is TRBV3-1, the J gene TRBJ2-1, with D perhaps TRBD1 (5 bases). In germline, CDR1 is LGHDT, CDR2 YNNKEL (reference sequence). Trimming took off 0 bases at V and 2 bases at J, with 14 bases between the two ends. This CDR3 spans 17 amino acids. The CDR3 bases are TGTGCCAGCAGCCAAGATGAAGGCAGGGTTGCCTACAATGAGCAGTTCTTC. Its translation is CASSQDEGRVAYNEQFF.

The V and J genes are TRBV7-8 and TRBJ2-2; either TRBD1 or TRBD2 may fit D (5 bases each). CDR1 SGHVS and CDR2 FQNEAQ come from the germline V gene. V lost 5 bases and J lost 3, with 10 bases in between. There are 14 residues in the CDR3. For the CDR3, the DNA is TGTGCCAGCAGCGGGAGCAGGGACACCGGGGAGCTGTTTTTT. Translating gives CASSGSRDTGELFF.

This rearrangement joins TRBV7-9 to TRBJ2-2, with a tentative D call TRBD1 (6 bases). The V gene's germline CDR1 is SEHNR and CDR2 FQNEAQ (reference sequence). The CDR3 loop spans 15 amino acids. V dropped 5 bases and J dropped 1 base, with 11 bases sitting between them. CDR3 region: CASSHPDRNTGELFF. As DNA, the CDR3 is TGTGCCAGCAGCCACCCGGACAGGAACACCGGGGAGCTGTTTTTT.

The rearrangement uses TRBV20-1 and TRBJ2-7; TRBD2 matches at 7 bases. The V gene end was trimmed by 1 base and the J gene end by 3 bases; junction bases not matched to a gene: 3. The CDR3 has 13 residues. Germline V gene lookup returns CDR1 DFQATT and CDR2 SNEGSKA (reference sequence). The CDR3 bases are TGCAGTGCTAGAGCTGCGGGGGACTACGAGCAGTACGTC. It yields the protein CSARAAGDYEQYV.

The chain is built from TRBV27 and TRBJ2-7, with 7 bases matching TRBD2. CDR3 length equals 13 residues. Germline CDR1 and CDR2: MNHEY and SMNVEV (reference sequence). After removal of 5 bases from V and 2 bases from J, the junction contained 3 bases not matched to a gene. The CDR3 loop reads CASSPAGPYEQYF. As DNA, the CDR3 is TGTGCCAGCAGTCCAGCGGGGCCCTACGAGCAGTACTTC.

This clonotype occurred a few times. The J gene is TRBJ2-1, the V gene TRBV28, with D possibly matching TRBD2 (6 bases). Germline assignment: CDR1 MDHEN and CDR2 SYDVKM. The CDR3 covers 11 residues. Trimming cost V 6 bases and J 10 bases, with 10 bases left between them. The CDR3 region is CASRRDLEQFF. The DNA for the CDR3 is TGTGCCAGCAGGCGGGATTTGGAGCAGTTCTTC. Full variable domain (missing parts from reference TRBV28 and TRBJ2-1): DVKVTQSSRYLVKRTGEKVFLECVQDMDHENMFWYRQDPGLGLRLIYFSYDVKMKEKGDIPEGYSVSREKKERFSLILESASTNQTSMYLCASRRDLEQFFGPGTRLTVL.

This rearrangement joins TRBV7-9 to TRBJ2-5, with D possibly being TRBD1 (6 bases). CDR3 size: 17 residues. CDR1 is SEHNR, CDR2 FQNEAQ, per germline (reference sequence). V dropped 5 bases and J dropped 2 bases, with 21 bases sitting between them. The CDR3 protein is CASSPGVYRTVQETQYF. Here the CDR3 DNA reads TGTGCCAGCAGCCCAGGGGTTTATAGAACCGTACAAGAGACCCAGTACTTC.

V is TRBV24-1 and J is TRBJ2-5, with D possibly being TRBD1 or TRBD2 (5 bases each). CDR3 length: 13 residues. The V end lost 2 bases, the J end lost 4 bases, and 7 bases lay between the germline ends. CDR1 KGHDR and CDR2 SFDVKD come from the germline V gene. The CDR3 DNA sequence: TGTGCCACCAGTGATTGGGGGACAGAGACCCAGTACTTC. Protein: CATSDWGTETQYF.

The chain joins TRBV6-2 or TRBV6-3 to TRBJ1-5, with a tentative D call TRBD1 (5 bases). Per germline, CDR1 MNHEY and CDR2 SVGEGT. V was clipped by 2 bases and J by 7 bases, with 12 bases between them. The CDR3 is 14 residues long. CDR3 DNA: TGTGCCAGCAGTTACGGGGGGGACTTCCAGCCCCAGCATTTT. Translation: CASSYGGDFQPQHF.

This clonotype appeared many times. The junction departs from germline at one end; a sequencing error may be responsible. The J gene is TRBJ2-3, the V gene TRBV5-1; tentatively, D is TRBD1 or TRBD2 (6 bases each). CDR1 SGHRS and CDR2 YFSETQ come from the germline V gene. This CDR3 comprises 15 residues. The CDR3 nucleotides read TGTGCCAGCAGCTTAGAGGGGGGTAGCACAGATACGCAGTATTTT. Its protein is CASSLEGGSTDTQYF.

The chain uses TRBV7-9 and TRBJ2-7; a possible D gene is TRBD2 (5 bases). Germline V gene sequence: CDR1 SEHNR, CDR2 FQNEAQ (reference sequence). V was clipped by 5 bases and J by 2 bases, with 13 bases between them. This CDR3 comprises 14 residues. The CDR3 sequence: CASSGADGTYEQYV. Written as DNA, the CDR3 is TGTGCCAGCAGCGGAGCTGACGGGACCTACGAGCAGTACGTC.

This chain joins TRBV29-1 and TRBJ2-1, with TRBD1 identical over 9 bases. Germline CDR1 and CDR2: SQVTM and ANQGSEA. V lost 7 bases to trimming and J lost 14 bases; unmatched junction nucleotides: 15. This CDR3 spans 13 amino acids. CDR3 sequence reads: CSAQGQGRSVEFF. The CDR3 DNA is TGCAGCGCCCAGGGACAGGGCCGCTCCGTCGAGTTCTTC.

The rearrangement joins TRBV7-9 to TRBJ1-2; D ambiguous. Germline CDR1 and CDR2: SEHNR and FQNEAQ (reference sequence). This CDR3 has 15 residues. V was clipped by 1 base and J by 0 bases, with 9 bases between them. Here the CDR3 reads CASSLENKANYGYTF. The CDR3 DNA is TGTGCCAGCAGCTTAGAAAATAAAGCTAACTATGGCTACACCTTC.

The chain has TRBV5-1 and TRBJ2-3; 9 bases line up with TRBD2. J gave up 0 bases and V 0 bases, and 5 bases lay outside the gene matches. In germline, CDR1 is SGHRS, CDR2 YFSETQ. This CDR3 region has 17 residues. The CDR3 region has the DNA TGCGCCAGCAGCTTGGGTACTAGCGGGCTAAGCACAGATACGCAGTATTTT. Translation: CASSLGTSGLSTDTQYF.

V and J are TRBV4-2 and TRBJ2-1; D might be TRBD1 or TRBD2, each matching 5 bases. Deletions cut 0 bases from V and 6 bases from J, with 6 bases between. Per germline, CDR1 LGHNA and CDR2 YNFKEQ. The CDR3 extends over 13 amino acids. CDR3 residues: CASSQDGTNEQFF. CDR3 DNA: TGTGCCAGCAGCCAAGATGGGACCAATGAGCAGTTCTTC.

V gene TRBV5-1 combines with J gene TRBJ2-5; 7 nucleotides align to TRBD1. The V gene end was trimmed by 4 bases and the J gene end by 1 base; junction bases not matched to a gene: 13. CDR1 is SGHRS and CDR2 is YFSETQ in the germline V gene. The CDR3 is 17 amino acids. CDR3: CASSPRGAGGSQETQYF. CDR3 in DNA: TGCGCCAGCAGCCCCCGTGGCGCAGGGGGTAGCCAAGAGACCCAGTACTTC.

This clonotype was found many times. The chain has TRBV4-1 and TRBJ2-7; the D call may be TRBD1 or TRBD2 (5 bases each). The CDR3 is 14 amino acids. Germline-derived CDR1 and CDR2 are MGHRA and YSYEKL. V was pared by 0 bases and J by 3 bases, with 9 bases between. CDR3 amino acids: CASSQDGGYYEQYV. CDR3 coding DNA: TGCGCCAGCAGCCAAGATGGGGGTTACTACGAGCAGTACGTC.

The V call is TRBV3-1, the J call TRBJ2-5; no firm D call. The CDR3 has 13 residues. With 4 bases removed from V and 4 bases from J, the gap between germline ends came to 10 bases. The germline CDR1 and CDR2 sequences are LGHDT and YNNKEL (reference sequence). CDR3: CASSPRQRETQYF. CDR3 DNA sequence: TGTGCCAGCAGCCCCCGCCAACGAGAGACCCAGTACTTC.

V gene TRBV11-1 combines with J gene TRBJ2-7; 13 bases fit TRBD2. CDR3 length: 18 residues. Trimming at V came to 3 bases and at J to 2 bases, leaving 10 bases not matched to a gene. Germline V gene data show CDR1 as SGHAT and CDR2 as FQDESV (reference sequence). The CDR3 region is CASSFTSGRAFFPYEQYF. The DNA for the CDR3 is TGTGCCAGCAGCTTTACTAGCGGGAGGGCCTTCTTCCCCTACGAGCAGTACTTC. The full variable domain, in which reference TRBV11-1 and TRBJ2-7 provide the parts outside the CDR3, is EAEVAQSPRYKITEKSQAVAFWCDPISGHATLYWYRQILGQGPELLVQFQDESVVDDSQLPKDRFSAERLKGVDSTLKIQPAELGDSAMYLCASSFTSGRAFFPYEQYFGPGTRLTVT.

The rearrangement links TRBV7-9 to TRBJ1-2; D remains ambiguous. Germline V lookup: CDR1 SEHNR, CDR2 FQNEAQ (reference sequence). This CDR3 comprises 12 residues. V was pared by 3 bases and J by 7 bases, with 9 bases between. The DNA of the CDR3 is TGTGCCAGCAGCTTCCCGCGACGTGGCTACACCTTC. Its translation is CASSFPRRGYTF. Filled out from reference TRBV7-9 and TRBJ1-2, the complete variable domain reads DTGVSQNPRHKITKRGQNVTFRCDPISEHNRLYWYRQTLGQGPEFLTYFQNEAQLEKSRLLSDRFSAERPKGSFSTLEIQRTEQGDSAMYLCASSFPRRGYTFGSGTRLTVV.